This TCR beta chain was obtained from a study of T-cell memory formation after mild COVID-19. Across the study: Largely donor-specific TCR clusters were found. Study outcomes and limitations: Cross-reactive memory appears to have joined, as suggested by some responding clones showing up in pre-infection memory.

TCRdb re-derived calls from the 5' RACE reads in MiXCR, one entry per CDR3 protein. The repertoire has approximately 230,000 distinct CDR3 sequences, less than 20% of them found once; the top ten carry 3.5%. V lost 6 bases and J 4 bases, leaving 14 bases between the germline ends. Germline V gene sequence: CDR1 KGHDR, CDR2 SFDVKD. This CDR3 has 14 amino acids. As concerns this clonotype: The antigen remains unidentified.

Input material: PBMCs or a T cell subset sorted from them (not recorded which). The rearrangement joins TRBV24-1 to TRBJ2-5, with D perhaps matching TRBD1 or TRBD2 (5 bases each). The receptor was derived from a man aged 18 to 35 who had mild COVID-19 (a few samples of this study predate the infection). Cell type and time point are not known. The CDR3 sequence: CATSKADGTETQYF. CDR3 sequence (DNA): TGTGCCACCAGTAAGGCAGACGGGACAGAGACCCAGTACTTC.